One sample yielded the 18 T cell receptor beta chains listed below, sequenced in a study of OX40 agonist ivuxolimab in advanced cancers. Sequenced by immunoSEQ multiplex PCR; TCRdb stores in-frame clones only, minus some. This table holds 35,000 or so clones, less than 85% found once. The material sequenced was CD4+ or CD8+ T cells sorted from blood, taken in a trial of the OX40 agonist ivuxolimab. Receptors originate from an adult with an advanced solid tumor such as melanoma, head and neck, liver or kidney cancer.

This chain uses TRBV6-1 with TRBJ2-1, with 9 bases that match TRBD1. The V gene's germline CDR1 is MNHNS and CDR2 SASEGT. The CDR3 is 15 amino acids. Unmatched junction bases numbered 4, after V lost 6 bases and J lost 1 base. CDR3 bases: TGTGCCAGCAGAGTACAGGGGGCATCCTACAATGAGCAGTTCTTC. Protein sequence: CASRVQGASYNEQFF.

The V gene is TRBV4-3, the J gene TRBJ2-5, with 7 bases identical to TRBD1. Per germline, CDR1 LGHNA and CDR2 YSLEER. The CDR3 contains 14 residues. The V and J ends lost 3 bases and 5 bases, in that order; junction bases with no gene match: 6. The CDR3, as DNA: TGCGCCAGCAGCCAGGACAGGCGTGCTGAGACCCAGTACTTC. Translation gives CASSQDRRAETQYF.

The chain combines TRBV6-1 with TRBJ1-6; TRBD1 matches 7 bases. The trim removed 4 bases at V and 3 bases at J, leaving 12 bases unmatched. Germline V gives CDR1 MNHNS, CDR2 SASEGT. CDR3 length: 18 amino acids. CDR3 nucleotides: TGTGCCAGCAGTGCCCTCCCGGGACAGCCCCTCTATAATTCACCCCTCCACTTT. Protein: CASSALPGQPLYNSPLHF.

This clone was seen only once. The rearrangement links TRBV5-4 to TRBJ1-4, with 8 bases fitting TRBD1. CDR1 is SGHNT and CDR2 is YYREEE in the germline V gene (reference sequence). Germline trimming cut 4 bases from V and 10 bases from J; bases unmatched to any gene: 9. The CDR3 is 14 amino acids. The CDR3 DNA is TGTGCCAGCAGCAAGGACAGGGATGTCGGAAAACTGTTTTTT. Its translation is CASSKDRDVGKLFF.

The CDR3, as DNA: TGCAGCGTTGCAAATTCATTCTCCTACAATGAGCAGTTCTTC. Encoded protein: CSVANSFSYNEQFF. This sequence joins TRBV29-1 and TRBJ2-1; D is undetermined. Trimming shortened V by 4 bases and J by 0 bases, and 10 bases separated the two germline ends. This CDR3 is 14 amino acids long. Looked up from germline, CDR1 is SQVTM and CDR2 is ANQGSEA.

This clone was seen a single time. The chain employs TRBV6-1 and TRBJ2-5; perhaps TRBD2 as D (7 bases). V lost 8 bases and J 2 bases, leaving 18 bases between the germline ends. The CDR3 is made up of 15 amino acids. Germline loops: CDR1 MNHNS, CDR2 SASEGT. For the CDR3, the DNA is TGTGCCAGCCGAATAGGGGGGGCGGTTCAAGAGACCCAGTACTTC. Amino acid sequence: CASRIGGAVQETQYF.

The chain uses TRBV6-5 and TRBJ2-5, with TRBD2 matching over 12 bases. This CDR3 has 15 amino acids. Germline assignment: CDR1 MNHEY and CDR2 SVGAGI. With 4 bases clipped from V and 5 bases from J, the junction kept 5 bases outside the gene matches. CDR3 loop: CASSSSGGAPETQYF. CDR3 bases: TGTGCCAGCAGTTCTAGCGGGGGGGCCCCTGAGACCCAGTACTTC.

CDR3 sequence: CASMSYAGGTGELFF. The CDR3 nucleotides are TGCGCCAGCATGAGTTACGCGGGGGGCACCGGGGAGCTGTTTTTT. The rearrangement links TRBV5-1 to TRBJ2-2; TRBD2 agrees at 8 bases. V lost 6 bases and J lost 4; bases outside the gene matches: 8. This CDR3 is built from 15 residues. CDR1 is SGHRS, CDR2 YFSETQ, per germline.

The chain couples TRBV7-9 to TRBJ2-7; the D is unclear. The ends were cut back, 5 bases at V and 0 bases at J, with 5 bases in the middle. CDR3 size: 12 residues. Germline V gene data show CDR1 as SEHNR and CDR2 as FQNEAQ (reference sequence). For the CDR3, the DNA is TGTGCCAGCAGCGTGAGCTCCTACGAGCAGTACTTC. The encoded protein is CASSVSSYEQYF.

CDR3 loop: CASRWVGDTQYF. The CDR3 nucleotides read TGTGCCAGCAGATGGGTTGGGGATACGCAGTATTTT. J is TRBJ2-3 and V is TRBV7-9; D is unresolved. Germline V gives CDR1 SEHNR, CDR2 FQNEAQ (reference sequence). Between the trimmed V and J ends, which lost 6 bases and 6 bases, there was a span of 10 bases. The CDR3 has 12 residues.

The chain is built from TRBV4-3 and TRBJ2-7, with D tentatively TRBD2 (6 bases). This CDR3 has 15 residues. Looked up from germline, CDR1 is LGHNA and CDR2 is YSLEER. V lost 0 bases and J lost 5, with 14 bases in between. The CDR3 nucleotides are TGCGCCAGCAGCCAAGATTTGGGGGGAGTCCACGAGCAGTACTTC. As protein: CASSQDLGGVHEQYF.

The chain links TRBV4-1 to TRBJ2-3; the D call may be TRBD1 or TRBD2 (6 bases each). CDR3 length equals 18 residues. The germline CDR1 and CDR2 sequences are MGHRA and YSYEKL. Trimming cost V 5 bases and J 0 bases, with 21 bases left between them. CDR3 residues: CASSTLRGPRSSTDTQYF. CDR3 DNA sequence: TGCGCCAGCAGCACCCTTCGGGGGCCGAGATCTAGCACAGATACGCAGTATTTT.

This clone has just a few counts. The V and J genes are TRBV18 and TRBJ2-7; 11 bases line up with TRBD2. This CDR3 has 14 amino acids. Germline assignment: CDR1 KGHSH and CDR2 LQKENI. J gave up 4 bases and V 8 bases, and 7 bases lay outside the gene matches. CDR3 sequence reads: CASTLSGGAYEQYF. The CDR3 bases are TGTGCCAGCACCCTTAGCGGGGGGGCATACGAGCAGTACTTC.

The gene calls are TRBV6-6 and TRBJ1-1; 9 nucleotides agree with TRBD1. Per germline, CDR1 MNHNY and CDR2 SVGAGI (reference sequence). The CDR3 loop spans 15 amino acids. The trim removed 2 bases at V and 4 bases at J, leaving 5 bases unmatched. As DNA, the CDR3 is TGTGCCAGCAGTTACCCGGGACAGGGAGCCACTGAAGCTTTCTTT. It specifies CASSYPGQGATEAFF.

Notes on this clone: At the DNA level, this CDR3 is encoded by other sequences in the same sample as well. V gene TRBV19 combines with J gene TRBJ1-4; D uncertain. The length of the CDR3 is 12 residues. The V end lost 3 bases, the J end lost 9 bases, and 8 bases lay between the germline ends. Germline V gene lookup returns CDR1 LNHDA and CDR2 SQIVND (reference sequence). The CDR3 region is CASSIGGKKLFF. The CDR3 DNA reads as TGTGCCAGTAGTATCGGCGGCAAAAAACTGTTTTTT.

V usage is TRBV9 and J usage is TRBJ2-5; 9 nucleotides agree with TRBD1. Germline CDR1 is SGDLS and CDR2 is YYNGEE. The V gene end was trimmed by 4 bases and the J gene end by 4 bases; junction bases not matched to a gene: 8. The CDR3 is 15 residues long. The chain's CDR3 is CASSKQQGAGETQYF. The CDR3 nucleotides read TGTGCCAGCAGCAAACAACAGGGGGCGGGAGAGACCCAGTACTTC.

The chain employs TRBV2 and TRBJ1-4, with D unresolved. From germline, CDR1 is SNHLY and CDR2 FYNNEI. The CDR3 length is 15 residues. Trimming left V 8 bases short and J 0 bases short, with 13 bases between. The CDR3 sequence is CASRHDFATNEKLFF. The CDR3 bases are TGTGCCAGCCGACACGATTTTGCAACTAATGAAAAACTGTTTTTT.

The rearrangement uses TRBV21-1 and TRBJ1-2. TRBV21-1 is given as a pseudogene. CDR3 size: 14 residues. CDR3 sequence: CASSKARGGLGYTF. In DNA, the CDR3 is TGTGCCAGCAGCAAGGCCCGGGGGGGGCTTGGCTACACCTTC.